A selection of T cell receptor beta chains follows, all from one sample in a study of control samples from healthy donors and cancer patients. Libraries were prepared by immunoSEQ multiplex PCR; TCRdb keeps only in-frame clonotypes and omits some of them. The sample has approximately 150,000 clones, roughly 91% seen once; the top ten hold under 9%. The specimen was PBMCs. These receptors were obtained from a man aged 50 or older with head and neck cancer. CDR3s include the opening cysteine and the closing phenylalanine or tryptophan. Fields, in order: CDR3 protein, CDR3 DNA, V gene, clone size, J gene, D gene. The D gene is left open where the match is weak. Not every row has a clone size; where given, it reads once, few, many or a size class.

CATSGLQRDRKSTNEKLFF | TGTGCCACCAGTGGTTTACAACGGGACAGAAAATCAACTAATGAAAAACTGTTTTTT | TRBV24-1 | - | TRBJ1-4 | TRBD1
CASSYLVTGTYNEQFF | TGTGCCAGCAGTTATCTCGTGACAGGAACCTACAATGAGCAGTTCTTC | TRBV11-2 | - | TRBJ2-1 | -
CASSLLGLANTGELFF | TGTGCCAGCAGCTTATTGGGACTAGCCAACACCGGGGAGCTGTTTTTT | TRBV7-3 | - | TRBJ2-2 | TRBD2
CASSGTGGGEQYF | TGTGCCAGCAGTGGGACAGGGGGCGGCGAGCAGTACTTC | TRBV27 | - | TRBJ2-7 | TRBD1
CASRSGLVETQYF | TGTGCCAGCAGATCGGGCCTAGTGGAGACCCAGTACTTC | TRBV12-3/TRBV12-4 | - | TRBJ2-5 | -
CASSRTSGRLTTNEQYF | TGCGCCAGCAGTCGCACTAGCGGGAGGTTAACAACAAATGAGCAGTACTTC | TRBV5-1 | - | TRBJ2-7 | TRBD2
CAWSPAAETQYF | TGTGCCTGGAGTCCAGCAGCGGAGACCCAGTACTTC | TRBV30 | - | TRBJ2-5 | -
CASSWTGDQPQHF | TGCGCCAGCAGCTGGACAGGGGATCAGCCCCAGCATTTT | TRBV5-1 | - | TRBJ1-5 | TRBD1
CASSLEPAGHYGYTF | TGTGCCAGCAGCTTAGAACCGGCAGGGCACTATGGCTACACCTTC | TRBV7-9 | - | TRBJ1-2 | -
CASSVGGQRNYGYTF | TGTGCCAGCAGCGTAGGGGGTCAGCGTAACTATGGCTACACCTTC | TRBV9 | - | TRBJ1-2 | -
CASSAMPRGASGTEAFF | TGTGCCAGCAGCGCCATGCCGAGGGGGGCCTCGGGCACTGAAGCTTTCTTT | TRBV7-3 | - | TRBJ1-1 | -
CASSPFGAPGTGELFF | TGTGCCAGCTCACCATTCGGGGCCCCGGGCACCGGGGAGCTGTTTTTT | TRBV18 | once | TRBJ2-2 | -
CASSYPGLAGSFKYF | TGTGCCAGCAGTTACCCGGGACTAGCGGGATCATTTAAGTACTTC | TRBV6-5 | - | TRBJ2-7 | TRBD2
CASSQASGTGELFF | TGTGCCAGCAGCCAGGCTAGCGGGACCGGGGAGCTGTTTTTT | TRBV11-2 | - | TRBJ2-2 | TRBD2
CASSPLGVKHEQYF | TGTGCCAGCAGTCCCTTAGGAGTAAAACACGAGCAGTACTTC | TRBV6-5 | once | TRBJ2-7 | -
CASSSESGPNEKLFF | TGTGCCAGCAGTTCCGAATCGGGACCGAATGAAAAACTGTTTTTT | TRBV27 | once | TRBJ1-4 | -
CASSVGGSNQPQHF | TGTGCCAGCAGCGTAGGAGGGAGCAATCAGCCCCAGCATTTT | TRBV9 | few | TRBJ1-5 | -
CASCLAGLVDGQFF | TGTGCCAGCTGTTTGGCGGGATTAGTGGATGGGCAGTTCTTC | TRBV27 | - | TRBJ2-1 | -
CASSPTGNEVSPLHF | TGTGCCAGTAGTCCGACAGGGAACGAGGTTTCACCCCTCCACTTT | TRBV19 | - | TRBJ1-6 | TRBD1
CASSAAGHNSYNEQFF | TGTGCCAGTAGTGCGGCGGGACACAATTCCTACAATGAGCAGTTCTTC | TRBV19 | - | TRBJ2-1 | -
CASSQDSGTLSNQPQHF | TGTGCCAGCAGCCAAGATAGTGGGACACTGAGCAATCAGCCCCAGCATTTT | TRBV3-1/TRBV3-2 | - | TRBJ1-5 | -
CASSTQETQYF | TGTGCCAGCAGCACCCAAGAGACCCAGTACTTC | TRBV5-4 | - | TRBJ2-5 | -
CASSWGAGGPSTDTQYF | TGTGCCAGCAGCTGGGGGGCGGGAGGGCCCTCAACAGATACGCAGTATTTT | TRBV7-9 | - | TRBJ2-3 | TRBD2
CASSRSVDTQYF | TGTGCCAGCAGTCGAAGTGTGGATACGCAGTATTTT | TRBV7-9 | - | TRBJ2-3 | -
CASSQAARQVEQYF | TGTGCCAGCAGCCAAGCGGCTAGGCAGGTCGAGCAGTACTTC | TRBV3-1/TRBV3-2 | - | TRBJ2-7 | -
CASSEPGTTGEKLFF | TGTGCCAGCAGCGAACCCGGGACAACGGGCGAAAAACTGTTTTTT | TRBV7-6 | - | TRBJ1-4 | -
CASSVAKGQMNTEAFF | TGTGCCAGCAGTGTCGCAAAGGGACAGATGAACACTGAAGCTTTCTTT | TRBV2 | - | TRBJ1-1 | TRBD1
CASSLTGVEGYTF | TGTGCCAGCAGCTTGACAGGGGTAGAGGGCTACACCTTC | TRBV5-6 | - | TRBJ1-2 | TRBD1
CASSSGTGGETQYF | TGTGCCAGTAGCTCCGGGACAGGGGGCGAGACCCAGTACTTC | TRBV19 | - | TRBJ2-5 | TRBD1
CASSLPATGTRQFF | TGCGCCAGCAGCCTCCCCGCCACAGGGACGCGGCAGTTCTTC | TRBV5-1 | - | TRBJ2-1 | -
CASSTGLADSYEQYF | TGTGCCAGTAGTACGGGACTAGCGGACTCCTACGAGCAGTACTTC | TRBV19 | - | TRBJ2-7 | TRBD2
CASSYSLGTEAFF | TGTGCCAGCAGTTACTCGCTGGGAACTGAAGCTTTCTTT | TRBV6-5 | - | TRBJ1-1 | -
CASSSGTGNEKLFF | TGTGCCAGCAGCTCCGGGACGGGAAATGAAAAACTGTTTTTT | TRBV3-1/TRBV3-2 | - | TRBJ1-4 | -
CAWSVPWGAGANTGELFF | TGTGCCTGGAGTGTACCCTGGGGCGCCGGGGCGAACACCGGGGAGCTGTTTTTT | TRBV30 | - | TRBJ2-2 | -
CASSFSGSSTGELFF | TGTGCCAGCAGCTTTAGCGGGAGTTCTACCGGGGAGCTGTTTTTT | TRBV7-2 | - | TRBJ2-2 | TRBD2
CASSYSEGGEQYF | TGTGCCAGCAGTTACTCCGAGGGTGGCGAGCAGTACTTC | TRBV6-5 | - | TRBJ2-7 | -
CASSPPHRIGNTIYF | TGTGCCAGCAGCCCACCCCACAGGATTGGAAACACCATATATTTT | TRBV7-8 | few | TRBJ1-3 | -